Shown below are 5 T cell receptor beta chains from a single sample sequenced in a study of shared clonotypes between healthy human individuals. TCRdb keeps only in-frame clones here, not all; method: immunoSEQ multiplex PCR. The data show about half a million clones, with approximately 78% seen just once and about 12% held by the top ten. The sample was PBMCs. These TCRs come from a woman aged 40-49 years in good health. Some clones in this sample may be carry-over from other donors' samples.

The CDR3 loop is CASSLGMGGTEAFF. CDR3 coding DNA: TGTGCCAGCAGCCTAGGGATGGGAGGGACTGAAGCTTTCTTT. This rearrangement joins TRBV7-9 to TRBJ1-1; D is undetermined. This CDR3 is built from 14 residues. Trimming pared 5 bases from V and 5 bases from J, leaving 15 bases between. The germline CDR1 and CDR2 sequences are SEHNR and FQNEAQ (reference sequence).

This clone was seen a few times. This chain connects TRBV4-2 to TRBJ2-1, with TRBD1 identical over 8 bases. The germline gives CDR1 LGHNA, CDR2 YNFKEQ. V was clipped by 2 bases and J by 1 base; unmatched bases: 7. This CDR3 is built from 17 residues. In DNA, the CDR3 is TGTGCCAGCAGCCAATATGGACAGGGTGGGTCCTACAATGAGCAGTTCTTC. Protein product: CASSQYGQGGSYNEQFF.

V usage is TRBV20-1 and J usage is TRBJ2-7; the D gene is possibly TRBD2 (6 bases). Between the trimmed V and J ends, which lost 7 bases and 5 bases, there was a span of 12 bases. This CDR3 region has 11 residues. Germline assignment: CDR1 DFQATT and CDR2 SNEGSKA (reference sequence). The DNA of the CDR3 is TGCAGTGTTCGACTAGTGAACGAGCAGTACTTC. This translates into CSVRLVNEQYF.

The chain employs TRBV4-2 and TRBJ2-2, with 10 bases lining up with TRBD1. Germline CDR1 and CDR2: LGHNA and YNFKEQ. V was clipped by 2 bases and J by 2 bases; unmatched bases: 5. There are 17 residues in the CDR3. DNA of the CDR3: TGTGCCAGCAGCCAACTCGACAGGGGGCCCAACACCGGGGAGCTGTTTTTT. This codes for CASSQLDRGPNTGELFF.

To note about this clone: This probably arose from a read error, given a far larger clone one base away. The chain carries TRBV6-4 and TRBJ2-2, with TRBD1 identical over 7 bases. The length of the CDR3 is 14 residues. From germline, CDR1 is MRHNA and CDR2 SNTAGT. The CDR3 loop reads CASSAGTDTEELFF. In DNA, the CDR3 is TGTGCCAGCAGTGCCGGGACAGACACCGAGGAGCTGTTTTTT.